The clone carrying this TCR beta chain was detected only a few times. Its antigen is unidentified. Relative to the germline gene, one junction end is altered; a read error may explain this. This CDR3 spans 14 amino acids. Germline V lookup: CDR1 KGHSH, CDR2 LQKENI. The unsorted libraries were generated from a total of 2 million PBMCs, which had been stored in RNAlater at -80 C. This entry belongs to a study of neurological immune-mediated disorders. In the study overall: There were approximately 35 multiple sclerosis patients. Of these, 31 had relapsing-remitting MS and 3 had secondary progressive MS. The study's findings and limits: Neither clinical nor MRI features showed any association with the multiple sclerosis repertoire cluster, and the authors stated that larger cohorts are needed.

Over 170 million TCR-beta sequences from 15-18 subjects came from every sequencing run. TCRdb recomputed calls from the 5' RACE reads with MiXCR, one row per CDR3 protein. The sample includes 50,000 to 55,000 distinct CDR3 sequences, about 4.1% of them seen just once. The sample taken for sequencing was PBMCs. The rearrangement uses TRBV18 and TRBJ1-6; 9 positions match TRBD1. This receptor was identified in a man aged 55-75 years with multiple sclerosis. CDR3 sequence (DNA): TGTGCCAGCTCACCGAGGGACAGGGATTCAACCCTCAACTTT. The encoded protein is CASSPRDRDSTLNF.